A single T cell receptor (beta chain) is shown here with its context. The antigen remains undetermined. In the authors' methods: For the immunoSEQ data, sequences were junction-only without quality scores, so filtering differed. TCRdb's table, derived via immunoSEQ multiplex PCR, lists solely in-frame clones and lacks some. Clone size and V and J calls were adopted from that table, with D and trimming inferred from the DNA. The sample comprises 950,000 to 1,200,000 clones, approximately 75% of which are singletons, and about 0.94% rests with the top ten. This entry is derived from a study of shared clonotypes between healthy human individuals. Whole-study context: With ages of 18 to 49, the donors were two women and three men. Study-level results: The generation probabilities recorded for non-shared clonotypes fell below those of clonotypes shared by all four donors.

Germline V CDR1 and CDR2: MDHEN, SYDVKM. V was pared by 1 base and J by 6 bases, with 4 bases of the junction left unmatched. The CDR3 loop spans 15 amino acids. The specimen sequenced was memory CD4+ T cells from PBMCs. The subset here: CD45RA-negative fraction. V is TRBV28 and J is TRBJ2-2; TRBD2 matches 8 bases. The receptor's source is a young man in good health. Some clones in this sample may be carry-over from other donors' samples. CDR3 sequence (DNA): TGTGCCAGCAGTTTATCGGCGGGAGGTCCCGGGGAGCTGTTTTTT. Residues: CASSLSAGGPGELFF.